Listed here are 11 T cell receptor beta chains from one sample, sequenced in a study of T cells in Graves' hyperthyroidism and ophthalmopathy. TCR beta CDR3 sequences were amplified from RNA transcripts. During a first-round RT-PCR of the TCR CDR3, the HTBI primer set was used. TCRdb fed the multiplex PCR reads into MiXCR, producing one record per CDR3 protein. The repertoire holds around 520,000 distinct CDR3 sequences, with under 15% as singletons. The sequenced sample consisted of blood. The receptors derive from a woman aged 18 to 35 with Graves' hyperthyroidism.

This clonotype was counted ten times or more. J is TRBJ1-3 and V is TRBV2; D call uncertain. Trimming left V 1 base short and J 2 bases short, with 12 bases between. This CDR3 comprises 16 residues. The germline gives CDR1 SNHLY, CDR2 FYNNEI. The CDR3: CASSEVEANPGNTIYF. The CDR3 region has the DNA TGTGCCAGCAGTGAAGTCGAGGCGAACCCTGGAAACACCATATATTTT.

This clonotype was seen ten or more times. CDR3 bases: TGCAGCGTGCTGACAGGCGAGCAGTACTTC. It encodes CSVLTGEQYF. J is TRBJ2-7 and V is TRBV29-1; a weak D match, TRBD1 (6 bases). Germline CDR1 and CDR2: SQVTM and ANQGSEA. The CDR3 has 10 residues. V was cut by 6 bases and J by 6 bases, with 9 bases left in between.

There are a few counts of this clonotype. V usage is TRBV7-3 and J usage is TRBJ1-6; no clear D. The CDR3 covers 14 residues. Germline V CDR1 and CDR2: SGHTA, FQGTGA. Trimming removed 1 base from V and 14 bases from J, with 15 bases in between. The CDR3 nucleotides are TGTGCCAGCAGCTTAAATCCCGGGAGCGACACCCTCCACTTT. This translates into CASSLNPGSDTLHF.

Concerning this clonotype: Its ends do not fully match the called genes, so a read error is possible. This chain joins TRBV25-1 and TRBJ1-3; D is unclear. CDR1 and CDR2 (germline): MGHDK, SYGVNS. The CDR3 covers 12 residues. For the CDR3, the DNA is TGTACCAGCAGAGCCACCGGAAACACCATATATTTT. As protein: CTSRATGNTIYF. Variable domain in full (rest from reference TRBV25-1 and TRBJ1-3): EADIYQTPRYLVIGTGKKITLECSQTMGHDKMYWYQQDPGMELHLIHYSYGVNSTEKGDLSSESTVSRIRTEHFPLTLESARPSHTSQYLCTSRATGNTIYFGEGSWLTVV.

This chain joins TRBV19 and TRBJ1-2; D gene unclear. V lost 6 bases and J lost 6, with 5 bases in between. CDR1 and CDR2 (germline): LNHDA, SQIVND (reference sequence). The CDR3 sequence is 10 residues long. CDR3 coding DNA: TGTGCCAGTAGGGGAAATGGCTACACCTTC. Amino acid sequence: CASRGNGYTF.

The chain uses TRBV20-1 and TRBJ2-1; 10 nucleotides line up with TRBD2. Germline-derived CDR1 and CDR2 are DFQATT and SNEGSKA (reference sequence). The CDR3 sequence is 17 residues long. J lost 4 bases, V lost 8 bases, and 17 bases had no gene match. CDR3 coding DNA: TGCAGTCCCTCCGAGGGGGATAGCGGGAGGTGGTACAATGAGCAGTTCTTC. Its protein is CSPSEGDSGRWYNEQFF.

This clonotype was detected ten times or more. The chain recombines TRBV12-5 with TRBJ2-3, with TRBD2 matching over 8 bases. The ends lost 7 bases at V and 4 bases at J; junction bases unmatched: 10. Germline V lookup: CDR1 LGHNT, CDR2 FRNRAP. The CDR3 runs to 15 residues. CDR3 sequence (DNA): TGTGCTAGTGCTATTGGACTAGCCTGGGCAGATACGCAGTATTTT. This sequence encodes CASAIGLAWADTQYF.

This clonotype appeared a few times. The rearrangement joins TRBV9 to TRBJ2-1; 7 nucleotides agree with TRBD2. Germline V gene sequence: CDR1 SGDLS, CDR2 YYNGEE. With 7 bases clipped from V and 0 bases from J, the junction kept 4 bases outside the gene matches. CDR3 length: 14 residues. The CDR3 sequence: CASAGGSSYNEQFF. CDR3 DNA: TGTGCCAGCGCGGGCGGGAGCTCCTACAATGAGCAGTTCTTC.

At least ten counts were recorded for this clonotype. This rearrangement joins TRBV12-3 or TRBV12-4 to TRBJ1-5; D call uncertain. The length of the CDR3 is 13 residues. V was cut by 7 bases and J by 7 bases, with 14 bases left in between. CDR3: CASTLEGWQPQHF. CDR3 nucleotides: TGTGCCAGCACCCTAGAAGGGTGGCAGCCCCAGCATTTT.

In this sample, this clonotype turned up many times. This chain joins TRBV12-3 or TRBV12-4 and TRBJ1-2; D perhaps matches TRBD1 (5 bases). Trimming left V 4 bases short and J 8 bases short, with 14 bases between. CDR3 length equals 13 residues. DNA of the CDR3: TGTGCCAGCAGTTGGGAGGGGAGAGAAGGCTACACCTTC. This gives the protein CASSWEGREGYTF.

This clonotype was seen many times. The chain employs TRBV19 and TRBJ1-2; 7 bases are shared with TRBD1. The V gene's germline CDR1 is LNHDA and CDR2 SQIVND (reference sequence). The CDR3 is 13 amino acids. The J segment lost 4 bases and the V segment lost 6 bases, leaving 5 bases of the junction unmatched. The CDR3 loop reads CASSPRTGYGYTF. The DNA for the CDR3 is TGTGCCAGTAGCCCTCGGACAGGCTATGGCTACACCTTC.